These T cell receptor beta chains were read from a single sample in a study of blood T cell repertoires in COVID-19. TCRdb's copy holds only in-frame clones and misses some; the assay was immunoSEQ multiplex PCR. The table records approximately 150,000 clones, more than 85% of them present only once. Sample: PBMCs or T cells enriched from blood (not recorded which). The receptor source for this set is a human donor with acute COVID-19. The donor label of this sample is uncertain. Each CDR3 is given with its conserved first and last residue. A D gene is named only where the DNA matches it firmly. Expanded clones are given a class, and other clones once, few, many or no size at all.

CASEAGGGDTQYF	TGCGCCAGCGAAGCGGGGGGTGGGGATACGCAGTATTTT	TRBD2	TRBJ2-3	NA	TRBV10-2
CASSPGQRNEKLFF	TGTGCCAGTAGCCCGGGACAACGAAATGAAAAACTGTTTTTT	NA	TRBJ1-4	NA	TRBV19
CASSSRTGRTDTQYF	TGTGCCAGCAGCTCACGGACAGGGAGAACAGATACGCAGTATTTT	TRBD1	TRBJ2-3	NA	TRBV13
CASSAPGGSSNQPQHF	TGTGCCAGCAGTGCCCCAGGGGGCTCAAGCAATCAGCCCCAGCATTTT	TRBD1	TRBJ1-5	once	TRBV6-1
CASSPIMNTEAFF	TGCGCCAGCAGCCCTATCATGAACACTGAAGCTTTCTTT	NA	TRBJ1-1	NA	TRBV4-1
CASSPGQSNQPQHF	TGTGCCAGCAGCCCCGGACAGAGCAATCAGCCCCAGCATTTT	NA	TRBJ1-5	NA	TRBV5-6
CASSLAVAGGYTGELFF	TGTGCCAGCAGCTTGGCCGTTGCGGGGGGATACACCGGGGAGCTGTTTTTT	TRBD2	TRBJ2-2	many	TRBV5-4
CASSLVLGTGGYEQYF	TGTGCCAGCAGCTTAGTATTAGGGACAGGGGGATACGAGCAGTACTTC	TRBD1	TRBJ2-7	NA	TRBV7-2
CASSLGENTEAFF	TGTGCCAGCAGCTTGGGAGAGAACACTGAAGCTTTCTTT	NA	TRBJ1-1	NA	TRBV7-9
CASSHSTGLNTEAFF	TGCGCCAGCAGCCATTCGACAGGGCTGAACACTGAAGCTTTCTTT	TRBD1	TRBJ1-1	once	TRBV4-1
CASAPGGSNSPLHF	TGTGCCAGCGCCCCCGGGGGGAGTAATTCACCCCTCCACTTT	NA	TRBJ1-6	NA	TRBV7-9
CATSVLLPRGRRSGNTIYF	TGTGCCACCAGTGTCCTTCTACCAAGGGGGCGAAGATCAGGAAACACCATATATTTT	TRBD1	TRBJ1-3	NA	TRBV24-1
CASSLGDTQYF	TGCGCCAGCAGCCTCGGGGATACGCAGTATTTT	NA	TRBJ2-3	NA	TRBV4-3
CASSLMVRGEETQYF	TGTGCCAGCAGCTTAATGGTTCGGGGGGAAGAGACCCAGTACTTC	TRBD2	TRBJ2-5	NA	TRBV7-6
CAWSGGLYEQYF	TGTGCCTGGAGTGGCGGACTCTACGAGCAGTACTTC	NA	TRBJ2-7	NA	TRBV30
CASTRGSNTGELFF	TGTGCCAGCACAAGAGGGTCGAACACCGGGGAGCTGTTTTTT	NA	TRBJ2-2	NA	TRBV2
CASSAIGGGAYEQYF	TGTGCCAGCAGCGCTATTGGTGGTGGAGCCTACGAGCAGTACTTC	NA	TRBJ2-7	NA	TRBV7-2
CASSQASGGLLGEQFF	TGTGCCAGCAGCCAAGCTAGCGGGGGTCTCCTAGGTGAGCAGTTCTTC	TRBD2	TRBJ2-1	NA	TRBV4-2
CASSPQEGGRDSPLHF	TGTGCCAGCTCACCACAAGAGGGAGGACGAGATTCACCCCTCCACTTT	NA	TRBJ1-6	few	TRBV18
CASSYRSNEQFF	TGTGCCAGCAGCTACCGGAGCAATGAGCAGTTCTTC	NA	TRBJ2-1	NA	TRBV11-3
CASSTFSYEQYF	TGTGCCAGTAGTACCTTCTCCTACGAGCAGTACTTC	NA	TRBJ2-7	NA	TRBV19
CAWSVRGTGNQPQHF	TGTGCCTGGAGTGTACGGGGGACAGGCAATCAGCCCCAGCATTTT	TRBD1	TRBJ1-5	NA	TRBV30
CASCRDSVSSYEQYF	TGTGCCAGCTGCCGGGACAGTGTGAGCTCCTACGAGCAGTACTTC	TRBD1	TRBJ2-7	NA	TRBV6-5
CSVGDRGLDEQYF	TGCAGCGTTGGGGACAGGGGGCTTGACGAGCAGTACTTC	TRBD1	TRBJ2-7	NA	TRBV29-1
CASSPSGSVGELFF	TGTGCCAGCAGCCCGAGTGGTTCGGTCGGGGAGCTGTTTTTT	NA	TRBJ2-2	NA	TRBV11-3
CASSKEHLPGQGPYSNQPQHF	TGTGCCAGCAGCAAAGAGCACCTGCCGGGACAGGGGCCCTATAGCAATCAGCCCCAGCATTTT	NA	TRBJ1-5	NA	TRBV21-1
CASRTGGHEQYF	TGTGCCAGCCGTACGGGGGGACACGAGCAGTACTTC	TRBD2	TRBJ2-7	NA	TRBV28
CASVPPGGTGNTIYF	TGTGCCAGCGTGCCCCCGGGAGGAACGGGAAACACCATATATTTT	NA	TRBJ1-3	NA	TRBV6-5
CASSYKGEGYTF	TGTGCCAGCAGTTACAAGGGAGAAGGCTACACCTTC	NA	TRBJ1-2	NA	TRBV6-6
CASSFGQGDYGYTF	TGCGCCAGCAGCTTCGGACAGGGAGACTATGGCTACACCTTC	TRBD1	TRBJ1-2	NA	TRBV5-1
CASSSDRVNTGELFF	TGCGCCAGCAGCTCGGACAGGGTAAACACCGGGGAGCTGTTTTTT	TRBD1	TRBJ2-2	NA	TRBV5-1
CASSPLGQEQGTNTEAFF	TGTGCCAGCTCCCCCCTGGGGCAGGAGCAAGGCACCAACACTGAAGCTTTCTTT	NA	TRBJ1-1	NA	TRBV21-1
CASSDRVGKGYTF	TGTGCCAGCAGTGACAGGGTAGGAAAAGGCTACACCTTC	TRBD1	TRBJ1-2	NA	TRBV6-6
CASSVGLAGGHEQYF	TGTGCCAGTAGTGTTGGACTAGCGGGGGGCCACGAGCAGTACTTC	TRBD2	TRBJ2-7	NA	TRBV19
CASSISRTGLSGNTIYF	TGTGCCAGTAGTATCTCCCGGACAGGGCTCTCTGGAAACACCATATATTTT	TRBD1	TRBJ1-3	NA	TRBV19
CASEGGETQYF	TGTGCCAGCGAGGGTGGAGAGACCCAGTACTTC	NA	TRBJ2-5	NA	TRBV27
CASTLRLLGYTF	TGTGCCAGCACCCTCCGACTCCTTGGCTACACCTTC	NA	TRBJ1-2	NA	TRBV5-5
CASSYQGSGANVLTF	TGTGCCAGCAGTTACCAGGGTTCCGGGGCCAACGTCCTGACTTTC	NA	TRBJ2-6	NA	TRBV6-5
CATAAQRGTEAFF	TGTGCCACCGCCGCCCAAAGGGGAACTGAAGCTTTCTTT	NA	TRBJ1-1	NA	TRBV19
CATSRDPAGGSNTQYF	TGTGCCACCAGCAGAGATCCAGCGGGGGGGTCAAATACGCAGTATTTT	TRBD2	TRBJ2-3	NA	TRBV15
CASSSGGGTDTQYF	TGTGCCAGTTCGAGCGGGGGGGGCACAGATACGCAGTATTTT	TRBD2	TRBJ2-3	NA	TRBV19
CASSLEGQGLRGYTF	TGTGCCAGCAGCTTAGAGGGACAGGGGCTTCGTGGCTACACCTTC	TRBD1	TRBJ1-2	few	TRBV7-8
CASSPRQGRLYEQYF	TGTGCCAGCAGTCCCCGACAGGGACGACTCTACGAGCAGTACTTC	TRBD1	TRBJ2-7	NA	TRBV27
CATGHPYLAFF	TGTGCCACGGGACACCCATATTTAGCTTTCTTT	NA	TRBJ1-1	NA	TRBV19
CASSLRTTHNEQFF	TGCGCCAGCAGCCTTAGGACTACCCACAATGAGCAGTTCTTC	NA	TRBJ2-1	NA	TRBV4-1
CASSSFPHGNTEAFF	TGTGCCAGCAGCTCCTTTCCCCACGGGAACACTGAAGCTTTCTTT	NA	TRBJ1-1	NA	TRBV7-9
CASSPRGGSYEQYF	TGTGCCAGCAGCCCCCGGGGGGGGTCGTACGAGCAGTACTTC	TRBD2	TRBJ2-7	NA	TRBV3-1/TRBV3-2